The 6 T cell receptor beta chains listed next were all sequenced from one sample in a study of shared clonotypes between healthy human individuals. Profiling relied on immunoSEQ multiplex PCR, and the TCRdb table lists in-frame clones only, not all of them. The table has more than 450,000 clones, about four fifths seen once. Sequencing was carried out using PBMCs. The receptors shown here come from a woman aged 40 to 49 in good health. Some clones in this sample may be carry-over from other donors' samples.

As DNA, the CDR3 is TGTGCCAGCAGTGAAAGGGGGGTGGTTTGGTTCTTC. Amino acids: CASSERGVVWFF. The chain combines TRBV27 with TRBJ2-1, with D perhaps being TRBD1 or TRBD2 (6 bases each). This CDR3 has 12 amino acids. In germline, CDR1 is MNHEY, CDR2 SMNVEV (reference sequence). The ends were cut back, 5 bases at V and 15 bases at J, with 17 bases in the middle.

The V and J genes are TRBV15 and TRBJ2-6; D might be TRBD1 (6 bases). Per germline, CDR1 LNHNV and CDR2 YYDKDF (reference sequence). The CDR3 runs to 15 residues. V lost 9 bases, J lost 0 bases, and 12 bases lay in between. In DNA, the CDR3 is TGTGCCACAAACCCGGACAGCTCTGGGGCCAACGTCCTGACTTTC. It is translated as CATNPDSSGANVLTF.

Comments on this clone: One end of the junction fails to match germline, which may point to a read error. The chain employs TRBV27 and TRBJ2-7, with TRBD2 matching over 8 bases. Per germline, CDR1 MNHEY and CDR2 SMNVEV (reference sequence). The CDR3 spans 17 residues. CDR3 bases: TGCTATGATCCCGGGACTAGGGCAGACCTGGGGGGAGGCGAGCAGTACTTC. Residues: CYDPGTRADLGGGEQYF.

V is TRBV7-3 and J is TRBJ2-1, with a tentative D call TRBD2 (6 bases). The CDR3 is 17 residues long. The germline V gene has CDR1 SGHTA and CDR2 FQGTGA. Trimming stripped 1 base from V and 8 bases from J, with 21 bases between. CDR3 residues: CASSLMGGAGTTHEQFF. The CDR3 DNA sequence: TGTGCCAGCAGCTTAATGGGAGGCGCCGGGACCACCCATGAGCAGTTCTTC.

The rearrangement joins TRBV29-1 to TRBJ2-1, with 16 nucleotides matching TRBD2. The germline V gene has CDR1 SQVTM and CDR2 ANQGSEA. The length of the CDR3 is 20 residues. Unmatched junction bases numbered 20, after V lost 5 bases and J lost 7 bases. In DNA, the CDR3 is TGCAGCGTTAAAAAGACCGGGACTAGCGGGAGGGCCTCTCGATGGAATGAGCAGTTCTTC. Its translation is CSVKKTGTSGRASRWNEQFF.

This chain's CDR3 is CASSLALGQGGEQFF. In DNA form, the CDR3 reads TGCGCCAGCAGCTTGGCCCTCGGGCAGGGGGGTGAGCAGTTCTTC. The chain couples TRBV5-1 to TRBJ2-1; tentatively, D is TRBD1 (7 bases). This CDR3 spans 15 amino acids. Germline CDR1 is SGHRS and CDR2 is YFSETQ. V was trimmed by 0 bases and J by 9 bases, leaving 16 bases between them. The full variable domain, completed using reference TRBV5-1 and TRBJ2-1, is KAGVTQTPRYLIKTRGQQVTLSCSPISGHRSVSWYQQTPGQGLQFLFEYFSETQRNKGNFPGRFSGRQFSNSRSEMNVSTLELGDSALYLCASSLALGQGGEQFFGPGTRLTVL.